This passage covers 27 T cell receptor beta chains from one sample sequenced in a study of ipilimumab plus nivolumab after autologous stem cell transplantation. Generated by immunoSEQ multiplex PCR, the TCRdb table keeps only in-frame clones and is missing some. The sample carries 9,500 to 15,000 clones, roughly three quarters recorded once. Sequencing was performed on PBMCs, taken in a trial of ipilimumab plus nivolumab as post-transplant consolidation. The receptors shown here come from a male donor with diffuse large B-cell lymphoma.

V and J are TRBV7-2 and TRBJ2-7; D not resolved. The CDR3 sequence is 13 residues long. The germline V gene encodes CDR1 SGHTA and CDR2 FQGNSA. Trimming removed 1 base at V and 7 bases at J, with 11 bases between. The CDR3: CASSLDTALEQYF. CDR3 nucleotide sequence: TGTGCCAGCAGCTTAGATACAGCCCTGGAGCAGTACTTC.

This chain connects TRBV16 to TRBJ1-2; 7 nucleotides match TRBD1. V lost 4 bases, J lost 2 bases, and 7 bases stayed unmatched. The CDR3 is 15 residues long. The V gene's germline CDR1 is KGHSY and CDR2 FQNENV. DNA for the CDR3: TGTGCCAGCAGCCCCTACAGGGGTGCCAACTATGGCTACACCTTC. Its translation is CASSPYRGANYGYTF.

The rearrangement uses TRBV5-4 and TRBJ2-7; TRBD2 is a possible D gene (6 bases). CDR3 length: 16 amino acids. Germline V gene sequence: CDR1 SGHNT, CDR2 YYREEE (reference sequence). The ends were cut back, 4 bases at V and 5 bases at J, with 22 bases in the middle. The chain's CDR3 is CASSPGGTGVRNEQYF. For the CDR3, the DNA is TGTGCCAGCAGCCCGGGTGGGACGGGAGTAAGGAACGAGCAGTACTTC.

The chain joins TRBV2 to TRBJ2-7, with a possible D match to TRBD2 (5 bases). Trimming took 5 bases from V and 6 from J, leaving 11 bases between them. The CDR3 covers 12 residues. Germline CDR1 and CDR2: SNHLY and FYNNEI. CDR3 loop: CASSLASPEQYF. CDR3 nucleotides: TGTGCCAGCAGTTTAGCGAGCCCCGAGCAGTACTTC.

This chain connects TRBV5-5 to TRBJ1-2, with TRBD1 as a possible D gene (5 bases). With 5 bases removed from V and 4 bases from J, the gap between germline ends came to 21 bases. The CDR3 runs 16 residues. The germline V gene has CDR1 SGHKS and CDR2 YYEKEE (reference sequence). Written as DNA, the CDR3 is TGTGCCAGCAGACCGAACTGGTCCAGGGCGTCCTATGGCTACACCTTC. Its protein product is CASRPNWSRASYGYTF.

V and J are TRBV5-1 and TRBJ2-7; no reliable D call. The CDR3 is 12 residues long. V gave up 6 bases and J gave up 7 bases, with 14 bases separating them. Germline assignment: CDR1 SGHRS and CDR2 YFSETQ. In nucleotides, the CDR3 is TGCGCCAGCAACATCAAGGGCAGGGAGCAGTACTTC. It specifies CASNIKGREQYF.

This sequence joins TRBV4-1 and TRBJ1-1; D uncertain. In germline, CDR1 is MGHRA, CDR2 YSYEKL. The CDR3 spans 13 residues. The V end was cut by 1 base, the J end by 5 bases, with 8 bases between. DNA for the CDR3: TGCGCCAGCAGCCAAGTACGGGGTACTGAAGCTTTCTTT. Translating it yields CASSQVRGTEAFF.

Here the CDR3 reads CASSFGTGNTEAFF. Written as DNA, the CDR3 is TGTGCCAGCAGCTTCGGGACCGGGAACACTGAAGCTTTCTTT. This chain joins TRBV11-2 and TRBJ1-1; D is perhaps TRBD1 (5 bases). V lost 3 bases and J lost 1, with 9 bases in between. The CDR3 loop spans 14 amino acids. Germline values: CDR1 SGHAT, CDR2 FQNNGV.

The genes are TRBV6-6 and TRBJ2-1, with 14 nucleotides matching TRBD2. V trimming: 10 bases; J trimming: 0 bases; junction bases outside the gene matches: 2. CDR3 length: 15 amino acids. Germline V gene lookup returns CDR1 MNHNY and CDR2 SVGAGI (reference sequence). The CDR3 coding sequence is TGTGCCATCGGGACTAGCGGGGGCTCCTACAATGAGCAGTTCTTC. Translation: CAIGTSGGSYNEQFF.

The CDR3 DNA reads as TGTGCCAGCAGCCAAGAACCCCGACTAGCGGGAGCACCAGAGACCCAGTACTTC. Translated, it gives CASSQEPRLAGAPETQYF. The gene calls are TRBV4-2 and TRBJ2-5; TRBD2 aligns across 12 bases. The CDR3 is 18 residues long. Trimming removed 0 bases from V and 4 bases from J; junction bases left unmatched: 9. Germline V gene lookup returns CDR1 LGHNA and CDR2 YNFKEQ.

The chain combines TRBV5-3 with TRBJ2-2; D unresolved. TRBV5-3 is marked as an open reading frame, function uncertain. Trimming took 3 bases from V and 7 from J, leaving 13 bases between them. This CDR3 is built from 14 residues. Here the CDR3 DNA reads TGTGCCAGAAGCTACCATTTTCCGGGCGGGGAGCTGTTTTTT. Encoded protein: CARSYHFPGGELFF.

J is TRBJ2-7 and V is TRBV10-3; no definite D call. The germline V and J ends were trimmed by 5 bases and 2 bases, with 7 bases remaining between them. The germline gives CDR1 ENHRY, CDR2 SYGVKD. The CDR3 is 12 amino acids. The CDR3: CAISQPPYEQYF. The CDR3 DNA reads TGTGCCATCAGTCAACCACCCTACGAGCAGTACTTC.

V is TRBV9 and J is TRBJ2-1, with TRBD2 matching over 9 bases. Germline lookup yields CDR1 SGDLS and CDR2 YYNGEE. CDR3 length: 13 amino acids. Trimming at V came to 3 bases and at J to 8 bases, leaving 3 bases not matched to a gene. CDR3 in DNA: TGTGCCAGCAGCGGGACTAGCGAGCATGAGCAGTTCTTC. Amino acids: CASSGTSEHEQFF. Complete variable domain (other parts from reference TRBV9 and TRBJ2-1): DSGVTQTPKHLITATGQRVTLRCSPRSGDLSVYWYQQSLDQGLQFLIQYYNGEERAKGNILERFSAQQFPDLHSELNLSSLELGDSALYFCASSGTSEHEQFFGPGTRLTVL.

This clone came up a few times. This rearrangement joins TRBV2 to TRBJ1-5; a weak D match, TRBD1 (6 bases). CDR3 length: 14 amino acids. The germline gives CDR1 SNHLY, CDR2 FYNNEI. V dropped 1 base and J dropped 8 bases, with 12 bases sitting between them. CDR3 region: CASSEVGGQEPQHF. CDR3 bases: TGTGCCAGCAGTGAAGTTGGGGGGCAGGAGCCCCAGCATTTT.

By share, this clone counts as medium-sized. The rearrangement joins TRBV19 to TRBJ1-1; D is uncertain. This CDR3 comprises 12 residues. The germline V gene encodes CDR1 LNHDA and CDR2 SQIVND (reference sequence). Trimming cost V 10 bases and J 5 bases, with 14 bases left between them. The CDR3 loop is CATRALGTEAFF. The CDR3 nucleotides are TGTGCCACCCGGGCTCTGGGGACTGAAGCTTTCTTT.

The J gene is TRBJ2-3, the V gene TRBV9, with a tentative D call TRBD1 (6 bases). Trimming removed 3 bases from V and 0 bases from J, with 11 bases in between. Germline-derived CDR1 and CDR2 are SGDLS and YYNGEE. This CDR3 is built from 15 residues. The CDR3 DNA follows: TGTGCCAGCAGCGGAGAGGGACACAGCACAGATACGCAGTATTTT. Amino acid sequence: CASSGEGHSTDTQYF.

The V call is TRBV5-6, the J call TRBJ1-1; D remains unclear. CDR3 length: 13 residues. Germline lookup yields CDR1 SGHDT and CDR2 YYEEEE. With 1 base removed from V and 3 bases from J, the gap between germline ends came to 7 bases. CDR3 region: CASSLTKYTEAFF. Here the CDR3 DNA reads TGTGCCAGCAGCTTGACAAAATACACTGAAGCTTTCTTT.

This chain joins TRBV9 and TRBJ2-7; D is possibly TRBD2 (5 bases). Trimming stripped 4 bases from V and 1 base from J, with 15 bases between. The CDR3 extends over 15 amino acids. Germline lookup yields CDR1 SGDLS and CDR2 YYNGEE. The CDR3 protein is CASSLAGRGSYEQYF. The CDR3 nucleotides are TGTGCCAGCAGCTTGGCCGGACGGGGATCCTACGAGCAGTACTTC.

The chain has TRBV7-6 and TRBJ2-2; 11 bases agree with TRBD1. Trimming at V came to 4 bases and at J to 4 bases, leaving 8 bases not matched to a gene. Germline assignment: CDR1 SGHVS and CDR2 FNYEAQ. The CDR3 is 17 residues long. CDR3 DNA sequence: TGTGCCAGCAGCTATGGGACAGGGGGTTCGCCCACCGGGGAGCTGTTTTTT. Translating it yields CASSYGTGGSPTGELFF.

The chain has TRBV5-6 and TRBJ1-4, with 8 bases fitting TRBD1. V lost 1 base, J lost 2 bases, and 4 bases stayed unmatched. This CDR3 has 16 residues. Germline assignment: CDR1 SGHDT and CDR2 YYEEEE. CDR3 loop: CASSLQGATTNEKLFF. The CDR3 DNA reads TGTGCCAGCAGCTTGCAGGGGGCTACGACTAATGAAAAACTGTTTTTT.

The chain uses TRBV27 and TRBJ2-7, with TRBD2 matching 9 bases. The J segment lost 7 bases and the V segment lost 6 bases, leaving 13 bases of the junction unmatched. The CDR3 consists of 15 residues. The V gene's germline CDR1 is MNHEY and CDR2 SMNVEV (reference sequence). The CDR3: CASSPSASGVGEQYF. CDR3 DNA: TGTGCCAGCAGCCCGTCGGCTAGCGGGGTCGGGGAGCAGTACTTC.

This chain uses TRBV11-2 with TRBJ1-3; unclear D gene. The CDR3 sequence is 15 residues long. From germline, CDR1 is SGHAT and CDR2 FQNNGV. Trimming pared 2 bases from V and 2 bases from J, leaving 10 bases between. The CDR3 bases are TGTGCCAGCAGCTTAACCCCTGCCCCTGGAAACACCATATATTTT. Amino acids: CASSLTPAPGNTIYF.

This chain connects TRBV6-1 to TRBJ2-7; TRBD2 agrees at 14 bases. Trimming took 4 bases from V and 4 from J; bases not matched to a gene: 0. The CDR3 extends over 14 amino acids. Germline CDR1 reads MNHNS; CDR2 reads SASEGT. The CDR3 loop is CASSGTSGGYEQYF. The CDR3, as DNA: TGTGCCAGCAGTGGGACTAGCGGGGGGTACGAGCAGTACTTC.

V gene TRBV6-1 combines with J gene TRBJ1-2; a weak D match, TRBD1 (5 bases). Trimming took 4 bases from V and 7 from J, leaving 19 bases between them. Germline-derived CDR1 and CDR2 are MNHNS and SASEGT. The CDR3 loop spans 15 amino acids. CDR3 region: CASSVSPGTPCGYTF. In nucleotides, the CDR3 is TGTGCCAGCAGTGTCTCCCCAGGGACCCCATGTGGCTACACCTTC.

This clone was counted a few times. Sequence at one end of the junction differs from germline and may be a read error. The chain links TRBV5-4 to TRBJ2-3; the D is unclear. CDR1 is SGHNT and CDR2 is YYREEE in the germline V gene (reference sequence). The CDR3 covers 14 residues. The DNA of the CDR3 is TGTGCCAGCACCTTGTTAGGCCTTAGGGATACGCAGTATTTT. It translates to CASTLLGLRDTQYF.

V usage is TRBV7-9 and J usage is TRBJ2-1; D remains ambiguous. From germline, CDR1 is SEHNR and CDR2 FQNEAQ (reference sequence). There are 13 residues in the CDR3. Trimming removed 3 bases at V and 0 bases at J, with 3 bases between. CDR3 amino acids: CASSLSSYNEQFF. As DNA, the CDR3 is TGTGCCAGCAGCTTGAGCTCCTACAATGAGCAGTTCTTC.

J is TRBJ1-5 and V is TRBV21-1. TRBV21-1 is a documented pseudogene. The CDR3 is 11 amino acids. In nucleotides, the CDR3 is TGTGCCAGCAGCATGCGACAGCCCCAGCATTTT. Encoded protein: CASSMRQPQHF.